This T cell receptor (beta chain) was captured in a study of blood T cell repertoires in COVID-19 (dated by TCRdb to about 2020). With regard to the full study: The collaborator samples originated in the United States, Italy and Spain and spanned the acute and convalescent phases of COVID-19. The prospective study material was composed of cDNA or gDNA derived from T cells, B-cell-depleted T cells, or PBMCs. The dataset comprised deeply sampled blood TCRbeta repertoires from subjects exposed to, actively infected with, or recovered from COVID-19. The repertoires were released in a freely available public database intended as a resource for research on the immune response to SARS-CoV-2. The samples were drawn from two sources: the first 160 participants of the ongoing ImmuneRACE study, and about 1,300 subjects contributed by 6 global collaborators. A de-identified subject ID, COVID-19 status, age in years and sex were almost always included in the sample metadata. Where available, HLA class I and class II types were obtained from metadata supplied by the sample provider rather than from assay-based typing. Results the study describes overall, beyond this receptor: The quantity of clinical and demographic metadata differed by source and by participant and was supplied without curation.

TCRbeta CDR3 regions were amplified from genomic DNA using the immunoSEQ Assay, a bias-controlled multiplex PCR. The authors processed their data as follows. The number of nucleated cells in each sample was estimated from the amplification of reference gene primers within the assay. To quantify the absolute abundance of each unique TCRbeta CDR3 rearrangement, sequence reads were collapsed and filtered. For each sample, productive Simpson clonality was calculated as the square root of Simpson's diversity index across productive rearrangements. In its TCRdb copy, this immuneACCESS table keeps in-frame sequences only and misses some clones. Where compared with another copy, unresolved V genes explain less than half of these, and the others have no known cause. Clonal size and the V and J genes are those of that table, whereas D and trimming came from the DNA. Recorded for this sample are 100,000 to 150,000 clones; more than 70% of them occurred a single time. The top ten hold more than 1.4% of the sample.

V is clipped by 0 bases and J by 1 base, and the sequence between their germline boundaries is 12 bases long. The CDR3, from cysteine to phenylalanine, totals 16 residues. The kept DNA is CDR3 alone, 48 bases in frame from the first base. From a lookup of the germline V gene, CDR1 and CDR2 are MGHRA and YSYEKL. Note on this clone: Its recognized antigen is unknown. Base qualities are not recorded, but no much larger clone differs from it by a single base.

Collaborating institutions collected whole blood in K2EDTA tubes following their own protocols. For TCRbeta analysis, collaborators shipped samples as frozen whole blood, isolated PBMCs, or DNA extracted from either of those sample types. The chain is assembled from TRBV4-1 and TRBJ2-5, and possibly TRBD1, on 5 matching bases. This clonotype was obtained from a man in his 60s with acute or convalescent COVID-19. Sequencing used peripheral blood. CDR3 sequence: CASSQEGVGFQETQYF. In nucleotides, the sequence is TGCGCCAGCAGCCAAGAAGGGGTGGGCTTCCAAGAGACCCAGTACTTC.